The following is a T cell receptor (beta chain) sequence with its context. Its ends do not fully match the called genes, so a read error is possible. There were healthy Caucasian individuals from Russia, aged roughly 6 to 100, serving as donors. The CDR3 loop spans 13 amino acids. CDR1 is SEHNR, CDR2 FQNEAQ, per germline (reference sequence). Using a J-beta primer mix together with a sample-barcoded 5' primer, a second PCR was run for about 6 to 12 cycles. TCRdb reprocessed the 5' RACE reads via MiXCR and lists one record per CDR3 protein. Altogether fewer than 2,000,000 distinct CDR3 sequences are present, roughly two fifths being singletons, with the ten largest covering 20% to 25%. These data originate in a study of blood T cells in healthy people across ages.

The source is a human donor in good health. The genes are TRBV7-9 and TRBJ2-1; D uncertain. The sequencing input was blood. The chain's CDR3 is CVSSKRPYNEQFF. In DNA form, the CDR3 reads TGTGTCAGCAGCAAAAGACCGTACAATGAGCAGTTCTTC.